These 25 T cell receptor beta chains were sequenced from one sample in a study of PD-1 blockade in mismatch repair-deficient tumors. Method: immunoSEQ multiplex PCR; TCRdb's copy keeps in-frame clones and lacks some. This sample has some 110,000 clones, with over 65% found just once. The source was peripheral blood, collected more than 58 weeks after starting pembrolizumab. Receptors originate from an adult with mismatch repair-deficient cancer.

CDR3 nucleotides: TGTGCCAGTAGTATAACTAATGAAAAACTGTTTTTT. This encodes CASSITNEKLFF. The rearrangement links TRBV19 to TRBJ1-4; D is unclear. The V end was cut by 2 bases, the J end by 2 bases, with 0 bases between. CDR3 length equals 12 residues. Germline V gene data show CDR1 as LNHDA and CDR2 as SQIVND (reference sequence).

The genes are TRBV9 and TRBJ2-3; 11 bases are shared with TRBD2. Unmatched junction bases numbered 5, after V lost 0 bases and J lost 8 bases. This CDR3 spans 15 amino acids. Germline CDR1 is SGDLS and CDR2 is YYNGEE. CDR3 amino acids: CASSVASGRLATQYF. The CDR3 nucleotides read TGTGCCAGCAGCGTAGCTAGCGGGAGGCTCGCTACGCAGTATTTT.

This clone came up a few times. The chain is built from TRBV4-2 and TRBJ1-2; maybe TRBD1 (5 bases). Germline CDR1 is LGHNA and CDR2 is YNFKEQ. V shed 2 bases and J shed 8 bases, with 9 bases lying between them. The CDR3 extends over 12 amino acids. CDR3: CASSQTGTGYTF. DNA for the CDR3: TGTGCCAGCAGCCAAACCGGGACGGGCTACACCTTC.

The rearrangement links TRBV6-5 to TRBJ1-1; D unresolved. CDR1 MNHEY and CDR2 SVGAGI come from the germline V gene. V was shortened by 3 bases and J by 1 base, with 6 bases between the two germline ends. The CDR3 covers 13 residues. The CDR3 here is CASSYKGNTEAFF. DNA for the CDR3: TGTGCCAGCAGTTATAAAGGGAACACTGAAGCTTTCTTT.

This chain links TRBV25-1 with TRBJ2-1; unclear D gene. The germline V and J ends were trimmed by 2 bases and 0 bases, with 8 bases remaining between them. Germline V gene data show CDR1 as MGHDK and CDR2 as SYGVNS. This CDR3 region has 15 residues. CDR3 sequence: CASSEKFSSYNEQFF. The CDR3 coding sequence is TGTGCCAGCAGTGAAAAGTTTAGCTCCTACAATGAGCAGTTCTTC.

V usage is TRBV11-2 and J usage is TRBJ2-7, with 11 bases identical to TRBD2. V trimming: 5 bases; J trimming: 4 bases; junction bases outside the gene matches: 7. The CDR3 spans 15 residues. Germline V lookup: CDR1 SGHAT, CDR2 FQNNGV. CDR3 DNA sequence: TGTGCCAGCAGCCTAACCTCTAGCGGGAGGTACGAGCAGTACTTC. Translation gives CASSLTSSGRYEQYF.

This sequence joins TRBV18 and TRBJ2-3, with D possibly being TRBD2 (5 bases). The CDR3 is 17 residues long. The germline V and J ends were trimmed by 0 bases and 1 base, with 14 bases remaining between them. Germline V CDR1 and CDR2: KGHSH, LQKENI. In nucleotides, the CDR3 is TGTGCCAGCTCACCACCGGTGATCGGGATCCGCACAGATACGCAGTATTTT. Amino acid sequence: CASSPPVIGIRTDTQYF.

The genes are TRBV19 and TRBJ2-7, with 7 positions matching TRBD1. From germline, CDR1 is LNHDA and CDR2 SQIVND (reference sequence). The ends lost 4 bases at V and 7 bases at J; junction bases unmatched: 19. The CDR3 runs to 17 residues. The CDR3 reads CASSTSGTVWGKEEQYF. CDR3 nucleotide sequence: TGTGCCAGTAGTACTTCAGGGACAGTTTGGGGGAAGGAGGAGCAGTACTTC.

This clone was seen only a few times. The gene calls are TRBV7-9 and TRBJ2-1; perhaps TRBD1 as D (5 bases). The V gene's germline CDR1 is SEHNR and CDR2 FQNEAQ (reference sequence). The CDR3 is 12 amino acids. V dropped 7 bases and J dropped 6 bases, with 10 bases sitting between them. The CDR3 loop reads CASTDSRNEQFF. CDR3 coding DNA: TGTGCCAGCACAGACAGCCGCAATGAGCAGTTCTTC.

This clone came up once. The chain links TRBV5-4 to TRBJ2-3; D possibly matches TRBD1 or TRBD2 (7 bases each). The V gene's germline CDR1 is SGHNT and CDR2 YYREEE (reference sequence). V was pared by 6 bases and J by 5 bases, with 19 bases between. The length of the CDR3 is 15 residues. The CDR3 coding sequence is TGTGCCAGCACCCCAGCGGGGAGGGGGCGAGATACGCAGTATTTT. Translation gives CASTPAGRGRDTQYF.

This sequence joins TRBV2 and TRBJ1-2; 9 bases match TRBD1. Germline V CDR1 and CDR2: SNHLY, FYNNEI. CDR3 length: 12 residues. V shed 8 bases and J 7 bases; nucleotides not matched to a gene: 5. This chain's CDR3 is CASGQGLSGYTF. The CDR3 nucleotides read TGTGCCAGCGGACAGGGGCTCTCTGGCTACACCTTC.

The J gene is TRBJ2-1, the V gene TRBV21-1; the D segment call TRBD2 is taken from the table without a DNA check. TRBV21-1 is given as a pseudogene. The CDR3 is made up of 15 amino acids. Here the CDR3 DNA reads TGTGCCAGCAGCAATAGACAGCGGGAGTGGTTTGAGCAGTTCTTC. Its translation: CASSNRQREWFEQFF.

This chain's CDR3 is CASSGGSGRSYEQYF. The CDR3, as DNA: TGTGCCAGCAGTGGGGGGAGCGGGAGATCTTACGAGCAGTACTTC. The rearrangement links TRBV9 to TRBJ2-7; 8 bases fit TRBD2. The CDR3 consists of 15 residues. With 5 bases clipped from V and 4 bases from J, the junction kept 11 bases outside the gene matches. Germline V gene lookup returns CDR1 SGDLS and CDR2 YYNGEE.

V gene TRBV10-2 combines with J gene TRBJ2-6; D remains ambiguous. The CDR3 covers 16 residues. Germline V lookup: CDR1 WSHSY, CDR2 SAAADI. Trimming cost V 3 bases and J 4 bases, with 13 bases left between them. The CDR3 reads CASSDGYIPGANVLTF. The CDR3 DNA is TGCGCCAGCAGTGATGGATACATCCCCGGGGCCAACGTCCTGACTTTC.

J is TRBJ2-3 and V is TRBV15; 10 bases are a match to TRBD2. The CDR3 is 17 residues long. Germline loops: CDR1 LNHNV, CDR2 YYDKDF (reference sequence). V lost 0 bases, J lost 4 bases, and 7 bases stayed unmatched. CDR3 sequence (DNA): TGTGCCACCAGCAGAGATAGGCTAGCGGGAGAATCAGATACGCAGTATTTT. Protein sequence: CATSRDRLAGESDTQYF.

The V gene is TRBV11-2, the J gene TRBJ1-1; D may be TRBD1 (6 bases). There are 16 residues in the CDR3. The ends were cut back, 1 base at V and 3 bases at J, with 15 bases in the middle. Germline loops: CDR1 SGHAT, CDR2 FQNNGV. The CDR3 loop is CASSLVGGRADTEAFF. DNA for the CDR3: TGTGCCAGCAGCTTAGTTGGGGGGCGCGCGGACACTGAAGCTTTCTTT.

The chain carries TRBV5-6 and TRBJ2-1, with 9 bases matching TRBD2. The CDR3 contains 16 residues. The V segment lost 0 bases and the J segment 3 bases; nucleotides outside the gene matches: 4. Germline CDR1 is SGHDT and CDR2 is YYEEEE. The CDR3 sequence: CASSLGIAGVYNEQFF. The CDR3 DNA sequence: TGTGCCAGCAGCTTGGGCATAGCGGGAGTCTACAATGAGCAGTTCTTC.

V usage is TRBV5-1 and J usage is TRBJ2-5; D perhaps matches TRBD2 (5 bases). Trimming pared 2 bases from V and 5 bases from J, leaving 19 bases between. There are 16 residues in the CDR3. CDR1 SGHRS and CDR2 YFSETQ come from the germline V gene. CDR3 nucleotide sequence: TGCGCCAGCAGCTTCTCCGTACAAGCCCCGGGGGAGACCCAGTACTTC. Translating it yields CASSFSVQAPGETQYF.

The V call is TRBV6-6, the J call TRBJ2-1; 8 bases agree with TRBD2. CDR3 length: 13 residues. Germline-derived CDR1 and CDR2 are MNHNY and SVGAGI (reference sequence). V gave up 6 bases and J gave up 9 bases; unmatched junction bases: 7. CDR3 amino acids: CASRPGLESEQFF. Here the CDR3 DNA reads TGTGCCAGCAGACCGGGACTAGAAAGTGAGCAGTTCTTC.

J is TRBJ2-3 and V is TRBV18; D is uncertain. Germline values: CDR1 KGHSH, CDR2 LQKENI. The V end lost 3 bases, the J end lost 8 bases, and 6 bases lay between the germline ends. The CDR3 spans 11 residues. The CDR3 nucleotides are TGTGCCAGCTCACCGGGCCTTACGCAGTATTTT. Protein: CASSPGLTQYF.

This clone was observed a handful of times. The rearrangement joins TRBV5-4 to TRBJ2-5, with D unresolved. Germline loops: CDR1 SGHNT, CDR2 YYREEE (reference sequence). The CDR3 has 14 amino acids. V was shortened by 0 bases and J by 5 bases, with 11 bases between the two germline ends. CDR3 in DNA: TGTGCCAGCAGCTTGGAAATGCGGCGGGAGACCCAGTACTTC. The encoded protein is CASSLEMRRETQYF.

The rearrangement joins TRBV5-1 to TRBJ2-2; 13 nucleotides align to TRBD2. This CDR3 is built from 19 residues. Germline CDR1 and CDR2: SGHRS and YFSETQ. Trimming cost V 0 bases and J 8 bases; bases outside gene matches: 13. CDR3 in DNA: TGCGCCAGCAGCTTGGCGGCAGGTGGACTAGCGGGAGTACAGGGGGAGCTGTTTTTT. Its protein is CASSLAAGGLAGVQGELFF.

The V gene is TRBV4-3, the J gene TRBJ1-5; D is perhaps TRBD1 (6 bases). The CDR3 consists of 18 residues. V was trimmed by 6 bases and J by 6 bases, leaving 27 bases between them. CDR1 LGHNA and CDR2 YSLEER come from the germline V gene. The CDR3 reads CASSLTMQGISIGQPQHF. CDR3 sequence (DNA): TGCGCCAGCAGTCTGACAATGCAGGGGATTTCGATTGGTCAGCCCCAGCATTTT.

This sequence joins TRBV5-4 and TRBJ2-3, with a weak D call TRBD2 (6 bases). The CDR3 length is 15 residues. Germline V gene lookup returns CDR1 SGHNT and CDR2 YYREEE (reference sequence). V lost 1 base and J lost 6, with 15 bases in between. The CDR3 bases are TGTGCCAGCAGCTTGTTTTCCGGGACTGCGGATACGCAGTATTTT. Its protein is CASSLFSGTADTQYF.

The V and J genes are TRBV29-1 and TRBJ1-1; D uncertain. In germline, CDR1 is SQVTM, CDR2 ANQGSEA. The CDR3 runs to 13 residues. The V end lost 3 bases, the J end lost 4 bases, and 12 bases lay between the germline ends. For the CDR3, the DNA is TGCAGCGTTGACGGGTGGCGAGGCACTGAAGCTTTCTTT. Encoded protein: CSVDGWRGTEAFF. The full variable domain, rest sourced from reference TRBV29-1 and TRBJ1-1, is SAVISQKPSRDICQRGTSLTIQCQVDSQVTMMFWYRQQPGQSLTLIATANQGSEATYESGFVIDKFPISRPNLTFSTLTVSNMSPEDSSIYLCSVDGWRGTEAFFGQGTRLTVV.